Reported below is one T cell receptor (beta chain). Antigen unknown. These data belong to a study of cytomegalovirus exposure and HLA in healthy donors. Looking at the study overall: An analysis done earlier identified about 100 million unique TCR beta sequences from 190 million or so T cells.

Whole-study results and caveats: Within an earlier analysis, most TCR beta V segments proved productive either about 90% or about 30% of the time.

The study ran its PCR with 60 Vbeta and 13 Jbeta primers. Data came from immunoSEQ multiplex PCR; TCRdb stores just in-frame clones and leaves some out. The sample has about 120,000 clones, approximately 80% seen once. CDR1 and CDR2 (germline): MNHEY, SMNVEV (reference sequence). J gave up 6 bases and V 3 bases, and 4 bases lay outside the gene matches. CDR3 length: 13 residues. This clonotype originated in a male donor in good health and CMV-seronegative. The sequenced sample consisted of PBMCs. The rearrangement uses TRBV27 and TRBJ2-7, with 8 bases fitting TRBD1. CDR3 DNA: TGTGCCAGCAGTTTCCAGGGGGCGCGCGAGCAGTACTTC. It specifies CASSFQGAREQYF.